The next 24 T cell receptor beta chains were all read from a single sample in a study of OX40 agonist ivuxolimab in advanced cancers. This table comes from immunoSEQ multiplex PCR, and its TCRdb copy is limited to in-frame clones, with some not included. The top ten hold around 2.4% of the sample, which has some 41,000 clones, about 85% seen once. Here the sequenced sample was CD4+ or CD8+ T cells sorted from blood, taken in a trial of the OX40 agonist ivuxolimab. The source is an adult with an advanced solid tumor such as melanoma, head and neck, liver or kidney cancer.

The V and J genes are TRBV7-2 and TRBJ2-7; tentatively, D is TRBD2 (5 bases). The germline V and J ends were trimmed by 5 bases and 6 bases, with 8 bases remaining between them. Germline V gene lookup returns CDR1 SGHTA and CDR2 FQGNSA. The CDR3 consists of 11 residues. CDR3 coding DNA: TGTGCCAGCAGCGAGGGATTCGAGCAGTACTTC. This translates into CASSEGFEQYF.

This chain connects TRBV7-9 to TRBJ1-2; 7 bases map to TRBD1. The germline V gene has CDR1 SEHNR and CDR2 FQNEAQ (reference sequence). The CDR3 sequence is 17 residues long. Trimming took 5 bases from V and 7 from J; bases not matched to a gene: 19. This CDR3 reads CASSRGRNTQGDSGYTF. As DNA, the CDR3 is TGTGCCAGCAGCCGCGGTAGAAACACGCAGGGGGATAGTGGCTACACCTTC.

The CDR3 here is CASRLGGALSEQYF. DNA of the CDR3: TGTGCCAGCAGACTCGGGGGGGCCTTATCCGAGCAGTACTTC. The genes are TRBV2 and TRBJ2-7; 8 positions match TRBD2. Germline assignment: CDR1 SNHLY and CDR2 FYNNEI. The CDR3 extends over 14 amino acids. V lost 6 bases and J lost 6; bases outside the gene matches: 10.

The CDR3 sequence: CASSSGTGDYEQYF. Here the CDR3 DNA reads TGTGCCAGCAGCTCCGGGACAGGGGATTACGAGCAGTACTTC. The genes are TRBV2 and TRBJ2-7; 10 bases align to TRBD1. The CDR3 sequence is 14 residues long. Trimming removed 6 bases from V and 4 bases from J; junction bases left unmatched: 6. Per germline, CDR1 SNHLY and CDR2 FYNNEI. Looking up the rest from reference TRBV2 and TRBJ2-7 gives the full variable domain: EPEVTQTPSHQVTQMGQEVILRCVPISNHLYFYWYRQILGQKVEFLVSFYNNEISEKSEIFDDQFSVERPDGSNFTLKIRSTKLEDSAMYFCASSSGTGDYEQYFGPGTRLTVT.

The chain recombines TRBV5-4 with TRBJ1-2; tentative D call: TRBD1 (6 bases). V lost 0 bases, J lost 4 bases, and 13 bases lay in between. Germline V gives CDR1 SGHNT, CDR2 YYREEE (reference sequence). This CDR3 spans 15 amino acids. This chain's CDR3 is CASSLGIGGLYGYTF. Here the CDR3 DNA reads TGTGCCAGCAGCTTGGGTATAGGGGGACTCTATGGCTACACCTTC.

This chain's CDR3 is CASRRDRDQRNTEAFF. Here the CDR3 DNA reads TGTGCCAGTAGACGGGACAGAGACCAGAGGAACACTGAAGCTTTCTTT. The chain has TRBV19 and TRBJ1-1; the match to TRBD1 covers 7 bases. CDR3 length: 16 amino acids. Unmatched junction bases numbered 11, after V lost 6 bases and J lost 1 base. Germline lookup yields CDR1 LNHDA and CDR2 SQIVND (reference sequence).

This clone was seen only once. V and J are TRBV1 and TRBJ1-1; the table calls TRBD1, which could not be checked here. TRBV1 is annotated as a pseudogene. The CDR3 has 15 amino acids. CDR3 region: CTSSPLGARNTEAFF. CDR3 in DNA: TGCACCAGCAGCCCCCTAGGGGCGCGGAACACTGAAGCTTTCTTT.

The CDR3, as DNA: TGCGCCAGCAGTCGGACAGGGCCCCAAGAGACCCAGTACTTC. It translates to CASSRTGPQETQYF. The rearrangement joins TRBV5-1 to TRBJ2-5; 8 bases match TRBD1. Per germline, CDR1 SGHRS and CDR2 YFSETQ. V dropped 5 bases and J dropped 1; count of bases not matched to a gene: 4. The CDR3 is made up of 14 amino acids.

V usage is TRBV5-6 and J usage is TRBJ1-2, with D uncertain. Germline CDR1 reads SGHDT; CDR2 reads YYEEEE. Trimming removed 3 bases from V and 2 bases from J, with 5 bases in between. The CDR3 sequence is 12 residues long. In DNA, the CDR3 is TGTGCCAGCAGCTCGACCAACTATGGCTACACCTTC. It is translated as CASSSTNYGYTF.

The V call is TRBV6-6, the J call TRBJ2-7; D is uncertain. Per germline, CDR1 MNHNY and CDR2 SVGAGI (reference sequence). V lost 7 bases, J lost 5 bases, and 9 bases lay in between. CDR3 size: 11 residues. The CDR3 reads CASTLGHEQYF. CDR3 bases: TGTGCCAGCACCCTTGGCCACGAGCAGTACTTC.

In this sample, this clone turned up once. The chain carries TRBV7-2 and TRBJ1-5; tentative D call: TRBD1 (5 bases). The V gene's germline CDR1 is SGHTA and CDR2 FQGNSA. V shed 1 base and J shed 0 bases, with 7 bases lying between them. This CDR3 is built from 15 residues. The CDR3 sequence is CASSLEGNSNQPQHF. CDR3 sequence (DNA): TGTGCCAGCAGCTTAGAGGGGAATAGCAATCAGCCCCAGCATTTT.

V usage is TRBV10-3 and J usage is TRBJ2-1, with a possible D match to TRBD2 (5 bases). This CDR3 is 13 amino acids long. V shed 10 bases and J shed 2 bases, with 12 bases lying between them. Germline CDR1 ENHRY, CDR2 SYGVKD. This CDR3 is CATKTMTYNEQFF. In nucleotides, the CDR3 is TGTGCCACCAAGACTATGACCTACAATGAGCAGTTCTTC.

J is TRBJ2-3 and V is TRBV7-2; the D is unclear. Trimming pared 1 base from V and 2 bases from J, leaving 4 bases between. The CDR3 is 13 amino acids. Germline CDR1 reads SGHTA; CDR2 reads FQGNSA. The CDR3 sequence: CASSLGPTDTQYF. The CDR3 region has the DNA TGTGCCAGCAGCTTAGGTCCCACAGATACGCAGTATTTT.

V usage is TRBV10-3 and J usage is TRBJ2-1; TRBD2 is a possible D gene (7 bases). This CDR3 has 14 amino acids. The V end lost 6 bases, the J end lost 3 bases, and 12 bases lay between the germline ends. Germline CDR1 reads ENHRY; CDR2 reads SYGVKD. CDR3 loop: CAIRGGPVYNEQFF. In DNA form, the CDR3 reads TGTGCCATCAGGGGGGGGCCGGTCTACAATGAGCAGTTCTTC.

V usage is TRBV7-6 and J usage is TRBJ1-1; D remains ambiguous. From germline, CDR1 is SGHVS and CDR2 FNYEAQ. Trimming left V 5 bases short and J 0 bases short, with 7 bases between. CDR3 size: 13 residues. CDR3 sequence (DNA): TGTGCCAGCAGCCCGGACCTGAACACTGAAGCTTTCTTT. This encodes CASSPDLNTEAFF.

This sequence joins TRBV10-3 and TRBJ2-5; D not certain. The J call could be wrong; TRBJ2-7 is a better fit for the DNA end. The CDR3 covers 14 residues. Germline loops: CDR1 ENHRY, CDR2 SYGVKD. CDR3 residues: CAISPKTDSYEQYF. The CDR3 nucleotides are TGTGCCATCAGCCCAAAGACGGACTCCTACGAGCAGTACTTC.

The chain is built from TRBV30 and TRBJ2-1; TRBD2 agrees at 11 bases. V lost 5 bases to trimming and J lost 5 bases; unmatched junction nucleotides: 8. Per germline, CDR1 GTSNPN and CDR2 SVGIG (reference sequence). The CDR3 consists of 15 residues. CDR3 protein: CAWDLAGGPDNEQFF. The CDR3 nucleotides are TGTGCCTGGGACCTAGCGGGGGGCCCCGACAATGAGCAGTTCTTC.

The J gene is TRBJ2-1, the V gene TRBV7-9, with 7 bases fitting TRBD1. The CDR3 runs 14 residues. CDR1 and CDR2 from the germline V gene are SEHNR and FQNEAQ (reference sequence). Trimming removed 6 bases from V and 6 bases from J; junction bases left unmatched: 8. CDR3 region: CASSLRGYGNEQFF. The CDR3 nucleotides are TGTGCCAGCAGTCTCAGGGGGTATGGCAATGAGCAGTTCTTC.

V is TRBV7-2 and J is TRBJ2-2, with D perhaps matching TRBD1 (6 bases). Germline-derived CDR1 and CDR2 are SGHTA and FQGNSA. There are 16 residues in the CDR3. Trimming removed 0 bases from V and 7 bases from J, with 15 bases in between. DNA of the CDR3: TGTGCCAGCAGCTTAGCCAGGGGACCCTTGAACGGGGAGCTGTTTTTT. Residues: CASSLARGPLNGELFF.

The rearrangement uses TRBV18 and TRBJ2-2; 11 bases are a match to TRBD1. Germline CDR1 KGHSH, CDR2 LQKENI. V was clipped by 1 base and J by 6 bases; unmatched bases: 1. The CDR3 runs 15 residues. The CDR3 reads CASSPLGQGAGELFF. CDR3 in DNA: TGTGCCAGCTCACCACTGGGACAGGGGGCCGGGGAGCTGTTTTTT.

This clone was detected a few times. This chain joins TRBV11-2 and TRBJ1-1; D ambiguous. V dropped 5 bases and J dropped 6 bases, with 16 bases sitting between them. The CDR3 contains 14 residues. Per the germline V gene, CDR1 is SGHAT and CDR2 is FQNNGV. CDR3 amino acids: CASSPIGRKAEAFF. CDR3 coding DNA: TGTGCCAGCAGCCCGATCGGACGGAAGGCTGAAGCTTTCTTT.

As regards this clone: One end of the junction does not line up with germline, which may come from a read error. This chain links TRBV6-1 with TRBJ1-1; D gene uncertain. Germline values: CDR1 MNHNS, CDR2 SASEGT. This CDR3 is built from 13 residues. The CDR3 DNA reads TGTGCCAGCAGTTCGAGAAAGAACACTGAAACTTTCTTT. It is translated as CASSSRKNTETFF.

CDR3 residues: CASGSIAGTEAFF. The CDR3 DNA sequence: TGTGCTAGTGGTTCGATAGCAGGCACTGAAGCTTTCTTT. This sequence joins TRBV12-5 and TRBJ1-1; no clear D gene. Trimming removed 4 bases from V and 4 bases from J, with 10 bases in between. The CDR3 sequence is 13 residues long. From germline, CDR1 is LGHNT and CDR2 FRNRAP.

This clone appeared a few times. This sequence joins TRBV6-4 and TRBJ2-3; D not certain. Germline CDR1 is MRHNA and CDR2 is SNTAGT. This CDR3 has 14 residues. V was shortened by 6 bases and J by 1 base, with 11 bases between the two germline ends. CDR3 region: CASSPQVGTDTQYF. The CDR3 DNA reads TGTGCCAGCAGCCCCCAGGTCGGCACAGATACGCAGTATTTT.